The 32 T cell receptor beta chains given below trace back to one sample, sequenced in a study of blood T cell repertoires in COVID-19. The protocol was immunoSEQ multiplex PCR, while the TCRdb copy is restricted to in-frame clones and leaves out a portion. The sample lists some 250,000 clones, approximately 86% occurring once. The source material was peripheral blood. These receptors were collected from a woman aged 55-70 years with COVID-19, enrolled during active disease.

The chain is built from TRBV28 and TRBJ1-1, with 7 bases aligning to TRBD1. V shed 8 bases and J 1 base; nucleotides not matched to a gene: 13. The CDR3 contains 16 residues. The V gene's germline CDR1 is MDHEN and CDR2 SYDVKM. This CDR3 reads CASAINKDRPNTEAFF. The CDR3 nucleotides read TGTGCCAGCGCGATCAATAAGGACAGGCCGAACACTGAAGCTTTCTTT. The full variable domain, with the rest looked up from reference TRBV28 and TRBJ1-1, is DVKVTQSSRYLVKRTGEKVFLECVQDMDHENMFWYRQDPGLGLRLIYFSYDVKMKEKGDIPEGYSVSREKKERFSLILESASTNQTSMYLCASAINKDRPNTEAFFGQGTRLTVV.

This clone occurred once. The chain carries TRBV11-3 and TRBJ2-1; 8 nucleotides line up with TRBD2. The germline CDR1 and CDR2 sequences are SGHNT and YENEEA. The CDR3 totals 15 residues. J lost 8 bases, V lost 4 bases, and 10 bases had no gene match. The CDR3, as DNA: TGTGCCAGCAGCTCTCGACCCGGGGGGGCCCATGAGCAGTTCTTC. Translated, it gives CASSSRPGGAHEQFF.

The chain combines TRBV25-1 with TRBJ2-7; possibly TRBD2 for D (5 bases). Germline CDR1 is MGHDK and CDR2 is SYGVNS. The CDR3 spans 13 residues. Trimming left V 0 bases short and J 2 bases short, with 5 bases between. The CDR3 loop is CASSEYGTYEQYF. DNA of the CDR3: TGTGCCAGCAGTGAATACGGGACCTACGAGCAGTACTTC.

CDR3 sequence reads: CASSQVGATEAFF. DNA of the CDR3: TGCGCCAGCAGCCAAGTGGGCGCGACTGAAGCTTTCTTT. The genes are TRBV4-3 and TRBJ1-1; D not resolved. CDR3 size: 13 residues. The germline CDR1 and CDR2 sequences are LGHNA and YSLEER. With 1 base removed from V and 5 bases from J, the gap between germline ends came to 8 bases.

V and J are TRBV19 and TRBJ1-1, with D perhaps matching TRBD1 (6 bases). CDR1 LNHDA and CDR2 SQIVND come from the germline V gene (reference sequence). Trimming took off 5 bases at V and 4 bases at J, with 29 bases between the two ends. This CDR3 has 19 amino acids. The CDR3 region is CASSVTGLGEVGASTEAFF. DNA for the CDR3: TGTGCCAGTAGTGTTACAGGGTTGGGCGAGGTGGGGGCAAGCACTGAAGCTTTCTTT.

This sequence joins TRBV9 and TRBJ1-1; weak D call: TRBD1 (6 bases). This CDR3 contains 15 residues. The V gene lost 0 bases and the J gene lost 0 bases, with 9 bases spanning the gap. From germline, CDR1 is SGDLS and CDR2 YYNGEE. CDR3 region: CASSVGGHMNTEAFF. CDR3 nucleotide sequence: TGTGCCAGCAGCGTAGGGGGGCACATGAACACTGAAGCTTTCTTT. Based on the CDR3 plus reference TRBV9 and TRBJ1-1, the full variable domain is DSGVTQTPKHLITATGQRVTLRCSPRSGDLSVYWYQQSLDQGLQFLIQYYNGEERAKGNILERFSAQQFPDLHSELNLSSLELGDSALYFCASSVGGHMNTEAFFGQGTRLTVV.

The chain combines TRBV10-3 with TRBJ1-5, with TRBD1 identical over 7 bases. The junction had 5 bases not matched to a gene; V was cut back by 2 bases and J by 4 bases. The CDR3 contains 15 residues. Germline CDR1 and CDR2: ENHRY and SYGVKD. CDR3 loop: CAISEEGRGNQPQHF. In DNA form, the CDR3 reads TGTGCCATCAGTGAGGAGGGCAGGGGGAATCAGCCCCAGCATTTT.

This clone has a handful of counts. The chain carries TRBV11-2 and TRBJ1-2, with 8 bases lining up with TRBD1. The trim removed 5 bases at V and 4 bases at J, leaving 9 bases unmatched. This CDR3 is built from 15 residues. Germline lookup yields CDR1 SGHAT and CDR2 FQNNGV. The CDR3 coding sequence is TGTGCCAGCAGCGCTGGACAGGGAGGGGGCTATGGCTACACCTTC. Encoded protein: CASSAGQGGGYGYTF.

CDR3: CASSSDNEQFF. DNA for the CDR3: TGTGCCAGCAGCTCAGACAATGAGCAGTTCTTC. The rearrangement joins TRBV5-4 to TRBJ2-1, with unresolved D. Germline CDR1 is SGHNT and CDR2 is YYREEE (reference sequence). Trimming pared 3 bases from V and 5 bases from J, leaving 3 bases between. This CDR3 is 11 amino acids long.

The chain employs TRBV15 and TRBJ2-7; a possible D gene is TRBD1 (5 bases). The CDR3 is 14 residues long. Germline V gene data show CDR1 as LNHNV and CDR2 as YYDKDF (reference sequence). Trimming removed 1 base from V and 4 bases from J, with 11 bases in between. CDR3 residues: CATSRAGQGYEQYF. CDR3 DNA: TGTGCCACCAGCAGAGCGGGTCAGGGTTACGAGCAGTACTTC.

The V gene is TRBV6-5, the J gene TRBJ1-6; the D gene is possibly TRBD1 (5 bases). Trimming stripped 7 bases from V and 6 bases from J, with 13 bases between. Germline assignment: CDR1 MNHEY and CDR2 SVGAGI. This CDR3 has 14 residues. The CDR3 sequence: CASKRDGGNSPLHF. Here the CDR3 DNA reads TGTGCCAGCAAAAGGGACGGGGGTAATTCACCCCTCCACTTT.

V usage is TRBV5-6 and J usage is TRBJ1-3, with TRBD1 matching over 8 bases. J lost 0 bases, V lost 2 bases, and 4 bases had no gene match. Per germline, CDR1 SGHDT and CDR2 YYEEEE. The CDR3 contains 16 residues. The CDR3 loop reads CASSFRGTGSGNTIYF. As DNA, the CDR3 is TGTGCCAGCAGCTTCCGCGGGACAGGCTCTGGAAACACCATATATTTT. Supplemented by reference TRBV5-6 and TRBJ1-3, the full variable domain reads DAGVTQSPTHLIKTRGQQVTLRCSPKSGHDTVSWYQQALGQGPQFIFQYYEEEERQRGNFPDRFSGHQFPNYSSELNVNALLLGDSALYLCASSFRGTGSGNTIYFGEGSWLTVV.

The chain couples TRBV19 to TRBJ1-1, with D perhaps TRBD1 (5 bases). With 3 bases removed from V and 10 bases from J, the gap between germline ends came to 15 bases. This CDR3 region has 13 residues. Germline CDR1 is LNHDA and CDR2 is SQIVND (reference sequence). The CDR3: CASSMAAGITAFF. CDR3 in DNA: TGTGCCAGTAGTATGGCAGCAGGGATTACAGCTTTCTTT.

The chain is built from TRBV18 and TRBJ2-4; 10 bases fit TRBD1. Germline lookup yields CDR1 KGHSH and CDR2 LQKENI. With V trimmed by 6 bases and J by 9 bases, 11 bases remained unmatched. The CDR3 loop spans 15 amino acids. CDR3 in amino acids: CASSSTGDRGTIQYF. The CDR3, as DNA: TGTGCCAGCTCCTCGACCGGGGACAGGGGCACCATTCAGTACTTC.

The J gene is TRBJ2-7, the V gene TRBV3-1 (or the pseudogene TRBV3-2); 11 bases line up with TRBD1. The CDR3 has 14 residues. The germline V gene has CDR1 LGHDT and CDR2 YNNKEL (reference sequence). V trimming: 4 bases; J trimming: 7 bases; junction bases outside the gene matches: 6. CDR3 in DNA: TGTGCCAGCAGCCTAAGGACAGGGGGCAATGAGCAGTACTTC. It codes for CASSLRTGGNEQYF.

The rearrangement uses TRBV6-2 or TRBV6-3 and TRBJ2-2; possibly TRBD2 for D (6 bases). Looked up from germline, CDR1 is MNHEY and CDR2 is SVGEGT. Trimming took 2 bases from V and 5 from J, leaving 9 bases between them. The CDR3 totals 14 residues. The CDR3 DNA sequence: TGTGCCAGCAGTTACCGGGAGTCGACCGGGGAGCTGTTTTTT. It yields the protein CASSYRESTGELFF.

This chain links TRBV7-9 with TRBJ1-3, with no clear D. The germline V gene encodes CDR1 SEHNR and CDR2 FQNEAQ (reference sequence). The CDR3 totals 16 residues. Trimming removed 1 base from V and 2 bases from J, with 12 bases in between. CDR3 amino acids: CASSLGVVEAGNTIYF. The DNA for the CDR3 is TGTGCCAGCAGCTTAGGGGTGGTAGAGGCTGGAAACACCATATATTTT.

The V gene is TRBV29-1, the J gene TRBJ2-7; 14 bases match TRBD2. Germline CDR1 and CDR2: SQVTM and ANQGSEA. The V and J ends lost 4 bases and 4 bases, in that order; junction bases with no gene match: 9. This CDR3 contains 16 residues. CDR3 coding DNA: TGCAGCGTTGGAGCATCAGGGACTAGCGGGGGATACGAGCAGTACTTC. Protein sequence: CSVGASGTSGGYEQYF.

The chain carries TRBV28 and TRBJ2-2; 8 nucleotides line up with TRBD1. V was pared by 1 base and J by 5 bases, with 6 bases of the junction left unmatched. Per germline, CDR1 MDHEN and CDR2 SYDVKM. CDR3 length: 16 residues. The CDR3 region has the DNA TGTGCCAGCAGTTTATTCCCGGGACAGGTGACCGGGGAGCTGTTTTTT. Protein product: CASSLFPGQVTGELFF.

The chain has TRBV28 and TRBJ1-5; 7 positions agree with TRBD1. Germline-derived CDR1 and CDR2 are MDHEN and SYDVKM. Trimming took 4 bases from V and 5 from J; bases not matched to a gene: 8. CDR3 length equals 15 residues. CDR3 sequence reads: CASSSNRGRDQPQHF. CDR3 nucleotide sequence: TGTGCCAGCAGTTCCAACAGGGGTAGGGATCAGCCCCAGCATTTT.

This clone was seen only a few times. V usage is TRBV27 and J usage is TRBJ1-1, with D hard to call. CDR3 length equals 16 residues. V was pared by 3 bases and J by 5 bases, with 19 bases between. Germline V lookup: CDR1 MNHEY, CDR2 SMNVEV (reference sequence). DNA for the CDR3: TGTGCCAGCAGTTTGTTCGGGAGGGCCCCTCAAACTGAAGCTTTCTTT. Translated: CASSLFGRAPQTEAFF.

In nucleotides, the CDR3 is TGTGCCAGTAGTACCCAGGGAAGGGGTACGCAGTATTTT. This codes for CASSTQGRGTQYF. The chain combines TRBV19 with TRBJ2-3; D possibly corresponds to TRBD1 (5 bases). There are 13 residues in the CDR3. Germline V lookup: CDR1 LNHDA, CDR2 SQIVND (reference sequence). V lost 4 bases to trimming and J lost 8 bases, with 13 bases between them.

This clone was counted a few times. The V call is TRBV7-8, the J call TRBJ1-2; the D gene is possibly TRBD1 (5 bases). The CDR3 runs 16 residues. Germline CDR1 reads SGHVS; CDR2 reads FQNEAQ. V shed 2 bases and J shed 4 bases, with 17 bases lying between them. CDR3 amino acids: CASSLRSRDRSYGYTF. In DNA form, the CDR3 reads TGTGCCAGCAGCTTACGTAGCAGGGATCGGAGCTATGGCTACACCTTC.

The CDR3 nucleotides are TGTGCCAGCAGTTTCGTGAGAGAGACCCAGTACTTC. Protein product: CASSFVRETQYF. J is TRBJ2-5 and V is TRBV28; D is ambiguous. The germline V and J ends were trimmed by 3 bases and 4 bases, with 6 bases remaining between them. CDR1 and CDR2 from the germline V gene are MDHEN and SYDVKM. This CDR3 spans 12 amino acids.

CDR3 protein: CASRSVLLYGYTF. The CDR3 DNA follows: TGTGCCAGTAGATCTGTTCTACTCTATGGCTACACCTTC. The chain recombines TRBV19 with TRBJ1-2; no reliable D call. Germline values: CDR1 LNHDA, CDR2 SQIVND (reference sequence). CDR3 length: 13 residues. V was pared by 6 bases and J by 4 bases, with 12 bases between.

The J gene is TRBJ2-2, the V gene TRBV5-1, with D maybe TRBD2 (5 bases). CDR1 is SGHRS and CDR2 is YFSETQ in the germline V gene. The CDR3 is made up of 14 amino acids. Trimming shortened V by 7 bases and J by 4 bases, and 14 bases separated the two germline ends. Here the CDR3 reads CASCQEVFTGELFF. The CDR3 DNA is TGCGCCAGCTGTCAGGAGGTTTTCACCGGGGAGCTGTTTTTT.

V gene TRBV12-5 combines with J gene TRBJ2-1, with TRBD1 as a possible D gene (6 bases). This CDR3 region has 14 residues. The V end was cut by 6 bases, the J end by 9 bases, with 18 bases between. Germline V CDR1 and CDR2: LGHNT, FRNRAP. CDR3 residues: CASGPSTGGSEQFF. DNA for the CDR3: TGTGCTAGTGGCCCCTCGACAGGAGGTAGTGAGCAGTTCTTC. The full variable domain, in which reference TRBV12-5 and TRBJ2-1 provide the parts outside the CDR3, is DARVTQTPRHKVTEMGQEVTMRCQPILGHNTVFWYRQTMMQGLELLAYFRNRAPLDDSGMPKDRFSAEMPDATLATLKIQPSEPRDSAVYFCASGPSTGGSEQFFGPGTRLTVL.

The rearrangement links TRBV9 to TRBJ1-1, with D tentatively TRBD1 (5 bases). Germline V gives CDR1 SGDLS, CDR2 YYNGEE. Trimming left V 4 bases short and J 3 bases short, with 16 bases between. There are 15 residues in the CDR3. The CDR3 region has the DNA TGTGCCAGCAGCCCGGCAGGGACTTCGGACACTGAAGCTTTCTTT. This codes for CASSPAGTSDTEAFF.

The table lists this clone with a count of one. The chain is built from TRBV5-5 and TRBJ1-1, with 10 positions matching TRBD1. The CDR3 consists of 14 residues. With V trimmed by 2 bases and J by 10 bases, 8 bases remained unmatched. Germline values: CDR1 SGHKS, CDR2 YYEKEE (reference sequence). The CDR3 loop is CASSLTGTGELAFF. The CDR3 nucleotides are TGTGCCAGCAGCTTAACCGGGACAGGGGAGCTAGCTTTCTTT.

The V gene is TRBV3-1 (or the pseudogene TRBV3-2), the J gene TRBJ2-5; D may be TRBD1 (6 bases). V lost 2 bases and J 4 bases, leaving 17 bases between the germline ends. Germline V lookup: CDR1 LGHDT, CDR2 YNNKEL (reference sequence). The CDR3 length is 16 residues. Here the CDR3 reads CASSQRVNTGTETQYF. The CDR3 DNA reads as TGTGCCAGCAGCCAAAGAGTGAATACAGGGACAGAGACCCAGTACTTC.

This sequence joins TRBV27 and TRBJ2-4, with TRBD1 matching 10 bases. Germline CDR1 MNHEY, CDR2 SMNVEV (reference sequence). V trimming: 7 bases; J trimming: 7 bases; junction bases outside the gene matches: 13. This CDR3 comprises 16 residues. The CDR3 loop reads CASTNRDRGDENIQYF. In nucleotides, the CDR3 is TGTGCCAGCACCAACCGGGACAGGGGAGATGAGAACATTCAGTACTTC.

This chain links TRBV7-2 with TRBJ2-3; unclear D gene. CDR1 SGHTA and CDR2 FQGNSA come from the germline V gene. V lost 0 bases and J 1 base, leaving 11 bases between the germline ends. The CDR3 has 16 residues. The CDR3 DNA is TGTGCCAGCAGCTTAGCATACGAAGTAGGCACAGATACGCAGTATTTT. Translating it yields CASSLAYEVGTDTQYF.